This T cell receptor (beta chain) derives from a study of CD8+ T cells in alopecia areata. Extracted RNA was reverse transcribed into cDNA, the sequencing template. The assay was immunoSEQ multiplex PCR, and TCRdb's table has in-frame clones only and misses some. The data contain a few hundred thousand clones, 66% of them seen just once; the ten biggest clones take up roughly 1.2%. Germline CDR1 is MDHEN and CDR2 is SYDVKM. The CDR3 is made up of 13 amino acids. V gave up 6 bases and J gave up 4 bases, with 12 bases separating them. Study findings and constraints: Tofacitinib significantly lowered scalp clonality and expanded CD8+ clones among the top 100.

This clone was found a few times. Its antigen is currently unknown. The sample's treatment: oral pan-JAK inhibitor, 5-10 mg twice daily. PBMC-derived CD4+ and CD8+ T cells were sorted. The V and J genes are TRBV28 and TRBJ1-2; a possible D gene is TRBD1 (6 bases). The material sequenced was CD4+ T cells sorted from blood, taken at approximately week 45, from a patient treated with tofacitinib. The receptor's source is a human donor with alopecia areata. CDR3 residues: CASRMRGSYGYTF. CDR3 in DNA: TGTGCCAGCAGGATGAGGGGGTCCTATGGCTACACCTTC.